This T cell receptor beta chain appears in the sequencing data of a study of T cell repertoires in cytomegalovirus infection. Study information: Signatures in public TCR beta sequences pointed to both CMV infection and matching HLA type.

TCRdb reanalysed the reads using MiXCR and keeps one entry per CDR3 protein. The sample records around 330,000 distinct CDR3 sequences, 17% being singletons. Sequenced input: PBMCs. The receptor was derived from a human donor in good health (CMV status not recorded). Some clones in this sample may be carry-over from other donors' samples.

The CDR3 reads CASSLASGLSSTDTQYF. CDR3 nucleotide sequence: TGTGCCAGCAGCTTAGCCTCGGGACTATCTAGCACAGATACGCAGTATTTT. The V call is TRBV7-9, the J call TRBJ2-3; 7 positions agree with TRBD2. This CDR3 region has 17 residues. With V trimmed by 0 bases and J by 0 bases, 6 bases remained unmatched. Per germline, CDR1 SEHNR and CDR2 FQNEAQ (reference sequence). Full variable domain (rest looked up from reference TRBV7-9 and TRBJ2-3): DTGVSQNPRHKITKRGQNVTFRCDPISEHNRLYWYRQTLGQGPEFLTYFQNEAQLEKSRLLSDRFSAERPKGSFSTLEIQRTEQGDSAMYLCASSLASGLSSTDTQYFGPGTRLTVL.